This T cell receptor (beta chain) is from a study of blood T cell repertoires in COVID-19. In the study overall: Samples representing acute and convalescent COVID-19 were sourced from the United States, Italy and Spain. Sources were T cells, B-cell-depleted T cells, or PBMCs; the material itself was cDNA or gDNA.

The ends were cut back, 5 bases at V and 7 bases at J, with 15 bases in the middle. Germline V gene data show CDR1 as SGHTA and CDR2 as FQGNSA. The CDR3 has 14 residues. In the source study's methods: Estimated nucleated cell counts came from reference gene primer amplification. Some clones are missing from TCRdb's copy, which holds only in-frame ones; the method was immunoSEQ multiplex PCR. D and trimming were read from the DNA, whereas the V and J calls and clone size are those reported in that table. The sample has some 160,000 clones; 65% to 85% are singletons. This clone was counted a few times. This chain connects TRBV7-2 to TRBJ2-1, with D maybe TRBD2 (5 bases). This clonotype was sampled from a woman between 70 and 85 years old who had recovered from COVID-19. Source material: peripheral blood. This CDR3 reads CASSPRVSGNEQFF. In DNA form, the CDR3 reads TGTGCCAGCAGCCCCCGGGTCTCGGGGAATGAGCAGTTCTTC.